This T cell receptor (beta chain) was observed in a study of T cell changes during pregnancy in multiple sclerosis. Libraries were prepared by immunoSEQ multiplex PCR; TCRdb keeps only in-frame clonotypes and omits some of them. The sample has about 61,000 clones, 85% to 90% seen once. This clone was seen a single time. The CDR3 consists of 16 residues. V lost 4 bases and J lost 7; bases outside the gene matches: 13. Germline CDR1 and CDR2: MGHDK and SYGVNS. The clonotype was recovered from a female donor in good health, enrolled as a control in a pregnancy study. Specimen: peripheral blood, collected in the first trimester of pregnancy. V usage is TRBV25-1 and J usage is TRBJ2-1; TRBD1 agrees at 7 bases. CDR3 coding DNA: TGTGCCAGCAGTGTTTCCGGGACAGTGAGTGGGAATGAGCAGTTCTTC. This encodes CASSVSGTVSGNEQFF.